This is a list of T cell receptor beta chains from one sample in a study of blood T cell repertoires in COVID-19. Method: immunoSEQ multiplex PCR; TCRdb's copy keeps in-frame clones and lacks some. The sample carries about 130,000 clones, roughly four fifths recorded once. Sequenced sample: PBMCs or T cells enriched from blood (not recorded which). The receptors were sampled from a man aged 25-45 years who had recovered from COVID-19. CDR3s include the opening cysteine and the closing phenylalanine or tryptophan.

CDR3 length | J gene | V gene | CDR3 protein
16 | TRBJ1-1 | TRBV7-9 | CASSSWGTGKNTEAFF
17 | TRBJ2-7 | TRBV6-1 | CASSEVARRRIFYEQYF
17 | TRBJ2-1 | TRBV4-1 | CASSQLWTSGFYNEQFF
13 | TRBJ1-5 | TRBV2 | CASSEQEDQPQHF
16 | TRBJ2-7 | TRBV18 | CASSPRQAGASYEQYF
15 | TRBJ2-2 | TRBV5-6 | CASSLLTGIAGELFF
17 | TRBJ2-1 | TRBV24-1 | CATSGKGQGLNDNEQFF
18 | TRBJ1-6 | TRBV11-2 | CASSLLGVPSSYNSPLHF
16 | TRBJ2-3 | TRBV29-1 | CSVIPLSGGRSDTQYF
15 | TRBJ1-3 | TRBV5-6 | CASSLVGSSGNTIYF